This T cell receptor (beta chain) was identified in a study of T cell changes during pregnancy in multiple sclerosis. Germline lookup yields CDR1 MNHEY and CDR2 SMNVEV (reference sequence). This CDR3 has 14 amino acids. V lost 6 bases, J lost 10 bases, and 21 bases lay in between. Generated by immunoSEQ multiplex PCR, the TCRdb table keeps only in-frame clones and is missing some. Of under 25,000 clones listed, 85% to 90% were seen once; the top ten hold around 7.6%. J is TRBJ1-2 and V is TRBV27; D is possibly TRBD1 (6 bases). The clonotype was recovered from a female donor with multiple sclerosis, enrolled in a pregnancy study. The input for sequencing was CD8+ T cells from peripheral blood mononuclear cells, taken before pregnancy. The DNA of the CDR3 is TGTGCCAGCAGCTCCCTGACCGCAGGGGACGACTACACCTTC. Encoded protein: CASSSLTAGDDYTF.